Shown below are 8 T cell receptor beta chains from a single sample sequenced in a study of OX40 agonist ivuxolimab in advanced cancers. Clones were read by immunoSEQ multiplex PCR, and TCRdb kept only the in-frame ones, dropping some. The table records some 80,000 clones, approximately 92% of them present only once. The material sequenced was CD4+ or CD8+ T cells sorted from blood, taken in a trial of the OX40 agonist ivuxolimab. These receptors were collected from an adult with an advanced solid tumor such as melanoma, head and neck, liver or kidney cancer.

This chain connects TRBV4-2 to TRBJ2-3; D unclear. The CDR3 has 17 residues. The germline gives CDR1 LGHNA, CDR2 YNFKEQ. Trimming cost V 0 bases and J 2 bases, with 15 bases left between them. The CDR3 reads CASSQDFPATLTDTQYF. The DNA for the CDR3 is TGTGCCAGCAGCCAAGATTTTCCGGCTACACTCACAGATACGCAGTATTTT.

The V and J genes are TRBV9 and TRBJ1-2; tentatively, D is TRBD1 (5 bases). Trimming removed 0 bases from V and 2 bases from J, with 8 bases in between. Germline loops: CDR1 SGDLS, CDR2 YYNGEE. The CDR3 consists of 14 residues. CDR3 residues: CASSVGGLNYGYTF. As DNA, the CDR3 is TGTGCCAGCAGCGTAGGGGGCCTCAACTATGGCTACACCTTC.

In DNA form, the CDR3 reads TGTGCCAGCAGCGTAGGGACTATCTCGTACGAGCAGTACTTC. It specifies CASSVGTISYEQYF. V gene TRBV9 combines with J gene TRBJ2-7; TRBD2 might be the D (6 bases). The germline V gene encodes CDR1 SGDLS and CDR2 YYNGEE. The CDR3 spans 14 residues. With 0 bases removed from V and 4 bases from J, the gap between germline ends came to 11 bases.

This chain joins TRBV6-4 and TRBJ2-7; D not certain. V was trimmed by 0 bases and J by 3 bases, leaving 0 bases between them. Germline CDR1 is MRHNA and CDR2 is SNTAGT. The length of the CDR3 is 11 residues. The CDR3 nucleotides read TGTGCCAGCAGTGACTCCTACGAGCAGTACTTC. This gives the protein CASSDSYEQYF.

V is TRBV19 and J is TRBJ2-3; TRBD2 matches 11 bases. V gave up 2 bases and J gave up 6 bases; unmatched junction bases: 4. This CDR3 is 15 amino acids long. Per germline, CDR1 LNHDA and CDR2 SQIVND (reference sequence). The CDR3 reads CASSITSGRADTQYF. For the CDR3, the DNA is TGTGCCAGTAGTATAACTAGCGGGAGAGCTGATACGCAGTATTTT. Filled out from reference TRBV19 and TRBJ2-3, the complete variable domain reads DGGITQSPKYLFRKEGQNVTLSCEQNLNHDAMYWYRQDPGQGLRLIYYSQIVNDFQKGDIAEGYSVSREKKESFPLTVTSAQKNPTAFYLCASSITSGRADTQYFGPGTRLTVL.

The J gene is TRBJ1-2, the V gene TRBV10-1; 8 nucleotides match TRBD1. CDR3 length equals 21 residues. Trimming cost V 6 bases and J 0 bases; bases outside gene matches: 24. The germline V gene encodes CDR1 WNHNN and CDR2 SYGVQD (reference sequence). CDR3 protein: CASRFGCVRQGTYDANYGYTF. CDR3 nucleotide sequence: TGCGCCAGCAGATTCGGCTGCGTCCGACAGGGGACTTACGATGCTAACTATGGCTACACCTTC.

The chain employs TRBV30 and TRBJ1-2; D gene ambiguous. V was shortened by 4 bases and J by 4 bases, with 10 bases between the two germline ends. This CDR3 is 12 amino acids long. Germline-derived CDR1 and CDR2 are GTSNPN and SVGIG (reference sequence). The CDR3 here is CAWTAGGYGYTF. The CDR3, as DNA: TGTGCCTGGACCGCAGGTGGCTATGGCTACACCTTC.

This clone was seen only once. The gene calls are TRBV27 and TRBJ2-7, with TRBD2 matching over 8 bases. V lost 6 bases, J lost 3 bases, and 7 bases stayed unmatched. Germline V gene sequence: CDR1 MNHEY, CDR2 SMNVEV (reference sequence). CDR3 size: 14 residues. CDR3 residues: CASRALAGGYEQYF. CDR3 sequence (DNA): TGTGCCAGCAGGGCCCTGGCGGGAGGCTACGAGCAGTACTTC.